The 14 T cell receptor beta chains given below trace back to one sample, sequenced in a study of cytomegalovirus exposure and HLA in healthy donors. PCR used 60 Vbeta primers and 13 Jbeta primers. Data came from immunoSEQ multiplex PCR; TCRdb stores just in-frame clones and leaves some out. This sample has 180,000 or so clones, with roughly 10% found just once. Input material: PBMCs. The receptors come from a woman aged 25-40 years in good health and CMV-seropositive.

The CDR3 here is CASSASAGQDTIYF. The CDR3 region has the DNA TGTGCCAGCAGCGCATCAGCGGGACAGGACACCATATATTTT. V and J are TRBV9 and TRBJ1-3, with 8 positions matching TRBD1. Looked up from germline, CDR1 is SGDLS and CDR2 is YYNGEE. This CDR3 has 14 residues. Trimming cost V 3 bases and J 8 bases; bases outside gene matches: 7.

This clone was seen a handful of times. CDR3 bases: TGTGCCAGCAGCCCCCCCGGGCTAGCGGGGATTAACACCGGGGAGCTGTTTTTT. It translates to CASSPPGLAGINTGELFF. The chain has TRBV7-7 and TRBJ2-2; 9 bases align to TRBD2. Per germline, CDR1 SSHAT and CDR2 FNYEAQ (reference sequence). The J segment lost 2 bases and the V segment lost 5 bases, leaving 12 bases of the junction unmatched. This CDR3 comprises 18 residues.

This clone has a handful of counts. The same CDR3 can be traced to other DNA sequences in this sample. The chain recombines TRBV29-1 with TRBJ1-2, with 8 nucleotides matching TRBD1. With 4 bases clipped from V and 1 base from J, the junction kept 2 bases outside the gene matches. Germline-derived CDR1 and CDR2 are SQVTM and ANQGSEA. The CDR3 runs 13 residues. The CDR3 is CSVGTGSNYGYTF. CDR3 sequence (DNA): TGCAGCGTTGGGACAGGGAGTAACTATGGCTACACCTTC.

This rearrangement joins TRBV6-5 to TRBJ2-6; 7 bases map to TRBD1. The ends lost 6 bases at V and 0 bases at J; junction bases unmatched: 2. Germline V gives CDR1 MNHEY, CDR2 SVGAGI. The CDR3 sequence is 15 residues long. In nucleotides, the CDR3 is TGTGCCAGCAGCTCAGGGGGCTCTGGGGCCAACGTCCTGACTTTC. Encoded protein: CASSSGGSGANVLTF.

This clone has just a few counts. V and J are TRBV9 and TRBJ2-3; tentatively, D is TRBD2 (6 bases). The CDR3 loop spans 16 amino acids. Germline V gives CDR1 SGDLS, CDR2 YYNGEE. Trimming removed 0 bases from V and 4 bases from J, with 15 bases in between. In DNA, the CDR3 is TGTGCCAGCAGCGTAGCCGCGGGAAATACTCCAGATACGCAGTATTTT. Protein: CASSVAAGNTPDTQYF.

The chain has TRBV5-1 and TRBJ2-7; perhaps TRBD1 as D (6 bases). CDR3 size: 15 residues. From germline, CDR1 is SGHRS and CDR2 YFSETQ. Trimming stripped 3 bases from V and 0 bases from J, with 13 bases between. The CDR3 DNA reads as TGCGCCAGCAGCTCTACACAGGGAAGCTCCTACGAGCAGTACTTC. This codes for CASSSTQGSSYEQYF.

The chain carries TRBV5-1 and TRBJ2-7; TRBD2 matches at 9 bases. V shed 3 bases and J 3 bases; nucleotides not matched to a gene: 10. CDR1 and CDR2 (germline): SGHRS, YFSETQ. CDR3 length: 16 residues. For the CDR3, the DNA is TGCGCCAGCAGCTCCCCCGTCCTAGCGGGGAGCTACGAGCAGTACTTC. Translated, it gives CASSSPVLAGSYEQYF. The whole variable domain, filled in from reference TRBV5-1 and TRBJ2-7, reads KAGVTQTPRYLIKTRGQQVTLSCSPISGHRSVSWYQQTPGQGLQFLFEYFSETQRNKGNFPGRFSGRQFSNSRSEMNVSTLELGDSALYLCASSSPVLAGSYEQYFGPGTRLTVT.

The chain recombines TRBV10-3 with TRBJ2-2, with a weak D call TRBD1 (6 bases). The V end lost 5 bases, the J end lost 9 bases, and 10 bases lay between the germline ends. Germline V gene data show CDR1 as ENHRY and CDR2 as SYGVKD. There are 12 residues in the CDR3. This CDR3 is CAISLGARELFF. The CDR3 DNA is TGTGCCATCAGTTTGGGGGCTCGGGAGCTGTTTTTT.

V and J are TRBV19 and TRBJ1-3; weak D call: TRBD1 (6 bases). Per the germline V gene, CDR1 is LNHDA and CDR2 is SQIVND (reference sequence). The CDR3 loop spans 14 amino acids. V was cut by 8 bases and J by 4 bases, with 15 bases left in between. CDR3 sequence reads: CASALAGAGNTIYF. CDR3 DNA: TGTGCCAGTGCCCTGGCGGGGGCAGGAAACACCATATATTTT.

This clone was counted between two and nine times. The rearrangement links TRBV7-9 to TRBJ1-2, with 7 bases matching TRBD1. Trimming cost V 3 bases and J 0 bases; bases outside gene matches: 7. The CDR3 spans 16 residues. CDR1 is SEHNR and CDR2 is FQNEAQ in the germline V gene (reference sequence). The CDR3 DNA sequence: TGTGCCAGCAGCTTTTCTGTTGACAGGGCTAACTATGGCTACACCTTC. It is translated as CASSFSVDRANYGYTF.

This clone has more than one count but fewer than ten. This chain joins TRBV6-5 and TRBJ1-2; D unclear. The germline gives CDR1 MNHEY, CDR2 SVGAGI. The CDR3 consists of 13 residues. The ends were cut back, 2 bases at V and 4 bases at J, with 8 bases in the middle. CDR3 sequence reads: CASSYTDRYGYTF. The CDR3 DNA reads as TGTGCCAGCAGTTACACTGATCGCTATGGCTACACCTTC.

The chain links TRBV5-1 to TRBJ2-7, with 12 bases fitting TRBD2. V lost 4 bases to trimming and J lost 3 bases; unmatched junction nucleotides: 8. The germline CDR1 and CDR2 sequences are SGHRS and YFSETQ. The CDR3 runs 16 residues. The CDR3 DNA reads TGCGCCAGCAGCACCCCCGGGACTAGCGGGTACTACGAGCAGTACTTC. Protein: CASSTPGTSGYYEQYF.

In this sample, this clone turned up a few times. V gene TRBV6-5 combines with J gene TRBJ2-3; 10 bases line up with TRBD1. Trimming took 0 bases from V and 1 from J; bases not matched to a gene: 1. The CDR3 is made up of 16 amino acids. Germline CDR1 MNHEY, CDR2 SVGAGI. CDR3: CASSYSGTGGTDTQYF. As DNA, the CDR3 is TGTGCCAGCAGTTACTCAGGGACAGGGGGCACAGATACGCAGTATTTT.

The chain employs TRBV27 and TRBJ2-4; a weak D match, TRBD2 (7 bases). Per germline, CDR1 MNHEY and CDR2 SMNVEV (reference sequence). V lost 2 bases, J lost 8 bases, and 19 bases lay in between. CDR3 length: 16 amino acids. CDR3 sequence: CASSLRGGSPRDIQYF. The CDR3 bases are TGTGCCAGCAGTTTAAGGGGGGGGTCCCCGAGGGACATTCAGTACTTC.